The 6 T cell receptor beta chains below were found in one sample sequenced in a study of T-cell reconstitution after alpha-beta-depleted transplantation in children. Unique molecular identifiers were used to barcode this TCRbeta library. TCRdb reanalysed the PCR reads using MiXCR and keeps one entry per CDR3 protein. The sample lists approximately 500,000 distinct CDR3 sequences; 20% to 30% were seen once. This material consisted of PBMCs, taken before TCRalphabeta/CD19-depleted stem cell transplant. The receptors here all came from a boy younger than two with Wiskott-Aldrich syndrome, due to receive a stem cell transplant.

V and J are TRBV3-1 and TRBJ2-2; 11 bases align to TRBD2. Germline V gene lookup returns CDR1 LGHDT and CDR2 YNNKEL (reference sequence). V was pared by 1 base and J by 6 bases, with 13 bases of the junction left unmatched. The CDR3 runs 19 residues. The CDR3 protein is CASSQVGYGLAGLSGELFF. As DNA, the CDR3 is TGTGCCAGCAGCCAAGTTGGGTACGGACTAGCGGGTCTGTCCGGGGAGCTGTTTTTT.

This sequence joins TRBV25-1 and TRBJ2-7, with 8 bases lining up with TRBD1. This CDR3 region has 14 residues. V gave up 6 bases and J gave up 2 bases; unmatched junction bases: 6. Germline V lookup: CDR1 MGHDK, CDR2 SYGVNS. The CDR3 DNA follows: TGTGCCAGCAGAGGACAGGGCGATACCTACGAGCAGTACTTC. It translates to CASRGQGDTYEQYF.

This clonotype was observed a handful of times. The chain carries TRBV29-1 and TRBJ1-2; D is unclear. The CDR3 has 12 residues. Looked up from germline, CDR1 is SQVTM and CDR2 is ANQGSEA. The V end lost 3 bases, the J end lost 0 bases, and 5 bases lay between the germline ends. CDR3 sequence reads: CSVDSSNYGYTF. For the CDR3, the DNA is TGCAGCGTTGACAGTTCTAACTATGGCTACACCTTC.

This chain joins TRBV15 and TRBJ2-3; 15 nucleotides match TRBD2. The CDR3 has 17 amino acids. CDR1 is LNHNV, CDR2 YYDKDF, per germline (reference sequence). V was pared by 5 bases and J by 2 bases, with 5 bases of the junction left unmatched. The CDR3 region is CATSGGLAGGPTDTQYF. The CDR3 DNA is TGTGCCACCAGCGGGGGACTAGCGGGAGGCCCCACAGATACGCAGTATTTT.

The chain carries TRBV29-1 and TRBJ2-2; TRBD2 matches 13 bases. Germline CDR1 SQVTM, CDR2 ANQGSEA. V shed 7 bases, J shed 4 bases, and the junction held 3 bases outside the gene matches. The CDR3 spans 14 residues. The CDR3 DNA is TGCAGCGGGGGACTAGCGGGAAGCACCGGGGAGCTGTTTTTT. Translating it yields CSGGLAGSTGELFF.

The chain has TRBV7-2 and TRBJ2-3, with 8 positions matching TRBD2. Germline V gives CDR1 SGHTA, CDR2 FQGNSA. The V gene end was trimmed by 2 bases and the J gene end by 2 bases; junction bases not matched to a gene: 9. This CDR3 comprises 17 residues. CDR3 sequence (DNA): TGTGCCAGCAGCTTAATGATGCTAGCGGGCCTCACAGATACGCAGTATTTT. This codes for CASSLMMLAGLTDTQYF.